Below are 12 T cell receptor beta chains sequenced from a single sample in a study of cytomegalovirus exposure and HLA in healthy donors. The PCR made use of 60 Vbeta and 13 Jbeta primers. Clones were sequenced by immunoSEQ multiplex PCR, and TCRdb holds only the in-frame ones, with some missing. The repertoire holds 200,000 or so clones, with 80% to 85% as singletons. Sample: PBMCs. All receptors come from a boy aged 5-17 years in good health and CMV-seronegative.

V is TRBV11-3 and J is TRBJ2-7; 10 nucleotides align to TRBD2. The CDR3 has 15 amino acids. Losses at the gene ends were 4 bases for V and 3 bases for J; bases not matched to a gene: 6. Germline V CDR1 and CDR2: SGHNT, YENEEA. CDR3 bases: TGTGCCAGCAGCTCCACTAGCGGGGTAAGCTACGAGCAGTACTTC. The encoded protein is CASSSTSGVSYEQYF.

This chain joins TRBV9 and TRBJ2-1; TRBD2 agrees at 9 bases. The trim removed 3 bases at V and 0 bases at J, leaving 4 bases unmatched. CDR1 and CDR2 from the germline V gene are SGDLS and YYNGEE. The CDR3 loop spans 16 amino acids. The CDR3 spells CASSAGLATSYNEQFF. The CDR3 DNA sequence: TGTGCCAGCAGCGCCGGACTAGCGACCTCCTACAATGAGCAGTTCTTC.

The V and J genes are TRBV2 and TRBJ2-7; 7 bases map to TRBD2. Germline-derived CDR1 and CDR2 are SNHLY and FYNNEI. Trimming took 6 bases from V and 0 from J; bases not matched to a gene: 5. The CDR3 totals 14 residues. The CDR3 DNA sequence: TGTGCCAGCAGCGCTACTAGCGACTCCTACGAGCAGTACTTC. Translation gives CASSATSDSYEQYF.

This chain uses TRBV30 with TRBJ1-1; D is perhaps TRBD1 (5 bases). Germline loops: CDR1 GTSNPN, CDR2 SVGIG (reference sequence). V was shortened by 8 bases and J by 1 base, with 20 bases between the two germline ends. The CDR3 covers 15 residues. CDR3 loop: CAGTGMGRSNTEAFF. The CDR3 DNA sequence: TGTGCCGGGACTGGGATGGGGAGGTCGAACACTGAAGCTTTCTTT.

CDR3 loop: CASSEARGGGYTF. In nucleotides, the CDR3 is TGTGCCAGCAGTGAAGCGCGGGGGGGTGGCTACACCTTC. The gene calls are TRBV6-1 and TRBJ1-2; possibly TRBD1 for D (5 bases). Germline V gives CDR1 MNHNS, CDR2 SASEGT. V gave up 0 bases and J gave up 7 bases, with 9 bases separating them. The CDR3 is 13 residues long.

This clone was observed once. This sequence joins TRBV6-1 and TRBJ2-5; D might be TRBD1 (6 bases). The J call may not be correct, given that the DNA end is closer to TRBJ2-7. The germline V gene has CDR1 MNHNS and CDR2 SASEGT. This CDR3 has 13 residues. The CDR3 loop is CASSVNRDYEQYF. In nucleotides, the CDR3 is TGTGCCAGCAGTGTAAACAGGGATTACGAGCAGTACTTC.

The rearrangement links TRBV19 to TRBJ2-7, with D tentatively TRBD1 (5 bases). This CDR3 spans 14 amino acids. V lost 3 bases and J lost 6, with 15 bases in between. Germline CDR1 and CDR2: LNHDA and SQIVND (reference sequence). CDR3 DNA sequence: TGTGCCAGTAGTATTGGGCAGGGTATGGCCGAGCAGTACTTC. It encodes CASSIGQGMAEQYF.

A single count supports this clone. The V and J genes are TRBV2 and TRBJ2-2; TRBD2 agrees at 8 bases. Germline V gives CDR1 SNHLY, CDR2 FYNNEI. J lost 6 bases, V lost 7 bases, and 10 bases had no gene match. The CDR3 contains 15 residues. Here the CDR3 DNA reads TGTGCCAGCATCTCCGCGGGAGGTATTCCCGGGGAGCTGTTTTTT. Amino acid sequence: CASISAGGIPGELFF.

The gene calls are TRBV5-4 and TRBJ2-7; 11 bases fit TRBD1. This CDR3 has 14 amino acids. Germline V gene sequence: CDR1 SGHNT, CDR2 YYREEE (reference sequence). With 4 bases clipped from V and 6 bases from J, the junction kept 6 bases outside the gene matches. This CDR3 is CASSGRDRGVEQYF. CDR3 bases: TGTGCCAGCAGCGGCCGGGACAGGGGGGTCGAGCAGTACTTC.

The gene calls are TRBV5-1 and TRBJ2-3, with a possible D match to TRBD1 (7 bases). The CDR3 is made up of 15 amino acids. V was shortened by 7 bases and J by 5 bases, with 20 bases between the two germline ends. CDR1 SGHRS and CDR2 YFSETQ come from the germline V gene. CDR3: CASRTAQGEVDTQYF. The CDR3 region has the DNA TGCGCCAGCCGCACCGCTCAGGGGGAGGTAGATACGCAGTATTTT.

V usage is TRBV25-1 and J usage is TRBJ1-1; 7 nucleotides agree with TRBD1. CDR1 MGHDK and CDR2 SYGVNS come from the germline V gene. This CDR3 is built from 16 residues. The V gene end was trimmed by 4 bases and the J gene end by 1 base; junction bases not matched to a gene: 9. CDR3: CASSVNTGVGNTEAFF. For the CDR3, the DNA is TGTGCCAGCAGTGTCAACACAGGGGTAGGGAACACTGAAGCTTTCTTT.

The chain links TRBV28 to TRBJ1-2, with 9 bases fitting TRBD1. Trimming took 4 bases from V and 3 from J; bases not matched to a gene: 6. CDR1 and CDR2 (germline): MDHEN, SYDVKM. This CDR3 comprises 15 residues. CDR3 loop: CASSSTGGKDYGYTF. The CDR3 DNA reads TGTGCCAGCAGTTCCACAGGGGGCAAGGACTATGGCTACACCTTC.